A selection of T cell receptor beta chains follows, all from one sample in a study of control samples from healthy donors and cancer patients. Data came from immunoSEQ multiplex PCR; TCRdb stores just in-frame clones and leaves some out. There are roughly 100,000 clones in the sample; about 91% occur only once, and 13% to 15% lies in the top ten. The sample consisted of blood. These TCRs come from a man younger than 40 in good health. CDR3s include the opening cysteine and the closing phenylalanine or tryptophan. D genes are given only for firm matches. Rows may omit the clone size; those that give it use once, few, many or a size class.

J gene | D gene | clone size | V gene | CDR3 DNA | CDR3 protein
TRBJ2-7 | NA | few | TRBV11-3 | TGTGCCAGCAGCTTAGCTTCCGAGCAGTACTTC | CASSLASEQYF
TRBJ2-7 | NA | NA | TRBV12-3/TRBV12-4 | TGTGCCAGCAGTTTTCCTGGGCCCTACGAGCAGTACTTC | CASSFPGPYEQYF
TRBJ2-2 | NA | once | TRBV29-1 | TGCAGCGTTGAAGGACAGGCGGCCGGGGAGCTGTTTTTT | CSVEGQAAGELFF
TRBJ2-2 | NA | few | TRBV3-1/TRBV3-2 | TGTGCCAGCAGCCAGAGTTCAGGGACCACCGGGGAGCTGTTTTTT | CASSQSSGTTGELFF
TRBJ1-5 | NA | NA | TRBV30 | TGTGCCTGGAGTAAGCAGGGCAGAGAGGATCAGCCCCAGCATTTT | CAWSKQGREDQPQHF
TRBJ1-2 | NA | few | TRBV11-2 | TGTGCCAGCAGCTTAGGACAACCGGCAGGCTACACCTTC | CASSLGQPAGYTF
TRBJ2-2 | NA | NA | TRBV5-4 | TGTGCCAGCAGCTTAGGGGGCAGGGGGGATACCGGGGAGCTGTTTTTT | CASSLGGRGDTGELFF
TRBJ2-3 | TRBD2 | NA | TRBV10-3 | TGTGCCATCTCCTGGACTAGCGGGAGGACAGATACGCAGTATTTT | CAISWTSGRTDTQYF
TRBJ1-2 | TRBD1 | once | TRBV7-3 | TGTGCCAGCAGCTTGGGTATGGGACAGGGAAGCTATGGCTACACCTTC | CASSLGMGQGSYGYTF
TRBJ1-5 | NA | NA | TRBV25-1 | TGTGCCAGCAGTGGCGAAAGGGCCGGGGGGCAGCCCCAGCATTTT | CASSGERAGGQPQHF
TRBJ2-3 | NA | NA | TRBV19 | TGTGCCAGTAGTATAAACACAGATACGCAGTATTTT | CASSINTDTQYF
TRBJ2-3 | TRBD1 | NA | TRBV24-1 | TGTGCCACCAGTGATTTCCCAGGGGGTACGGATACGCAGTATTTT | CATSDFPGGTDTQYF
TRBJ2-7 | NA | NA | TRBV5-8 | TGTGCCAGCAGCTTCACAGGGTTTGCCTACGAGCAGTACTTC | CASSFTGFAYEQYF
TRBJ2-7 | NA | NA | TRBV27 | TGTCCCAGCATTTTACTATCCGCGGGCGGGGGCGGGAGCTACGAGCAGTACTTC | CPSILLSAGGGGSYEQYF
TRBJ2-1 | TRBD2 | NA | TRBV27 | TGTGCCAGCAGTTTATCGGTGCGGGGACTAGCGGGCAATGAGCAGTTCTTC | CASSLSVRGLAGNEQFF
TRBJ1-2 | NA | NA | TRBV19 | TGTGCCAGTAGTAGGGGGCTGGACTATGGCTACACCTTC | CASSRGLDYGYTF
TRBJ2-1 | NA | NA | TRBV6-1 | TGTGCCAGCAGTGAAGTCGGAGGGGCGGCCTACAATGAGCAGTTCTTC | CASSEVGGAAYNEQFF
TRBJ2-5 | NA | NA | TRBV7-6 | TGTGCCAGCAGCTTCTTTCAGCAAGAGACCCAGTACTTC | CASSFFQQETQYF
TRBJ1-2 | NA | NA | TRBV3-1/TRBV3-2 | TGTGCCAGCAGCCAAGGTGGCACGATGGAGAGCTACACCTTC | CASSQGGTMESYTF
TRBJ2-1 | NA | NA | TRBV5-1 | TGCGCCAGCAGCTCCAGGGTGGATGAGCAGTTCTTC | CASSSRVDEQFF
TRBJ2-7 | NA | NA | TRBV5-6 | TGTGCCAGCAGCCCGAGGGGCGGGACCTTACTCTACGAGCAGTACTTC | CASSPRGGTLLYEQYF
TRBJ1-5 | TRBD1 | once | TRBV30 | TGTGCCTGGAACAGGGGGCCCAATCAGCCCCAGCATTTT | CAWNRGPNQPQHF
TRBJ2-2 | NA | few | TRBV3-1/TRBV3-2 | TGTGCCAGCAGCCCAAGCAGGGGCAACACCGGGGAGCTGTTTTTT | CASSPSRGNTGELFF
TRBJ1-3 | NA | NA | TRBV2 | TGTGCCAGCAGTGAAGCGCAGGGAGTCACCATATATTTT | CASSEAQGVTIYF
TRBJ2-5 | NA | NA | TRBV19 | TGTGCCAGTAGTATACCCCAAGAGACCCAGTACTTC | CASSIPQETQYF
TRBJ2-3 | TRBD2 | NA | TRBV7-2 | TGTGCCAGCAGCTCGGGACTAGCGGGAGACGATACGCAGTATTTT | CASSSGLAGDDTQYF
TRBJ1-3 | NA | NA | TRBV19 | TGTGCCAGTATGACGGGAGGGTTTGTTGGAAACACCATATATTTT | CASMTGGFVGNTIYF
TRBJ2-7 | TRBD1 | NA | TRBV5-4 | TGTGCCAGCAGCCCCTCCCGGGACAGGGCCTCCTACGAGCAGTACTTC | CASSPSRDRASYEQYF
TRBJ2-2 | NA | NA | TRBV19 | TGTGCCAGTAGCTTATACACCGGGGAGCTGTTTTTT | CASSLYTGELFF
TRBJ2-3 | NA | once | TRBV28 | TGTGCCAGCAGTTTAGCAGATACGCAGTATTTT | CASSLADTQYF